Listed here are 28 T cell receptor beta chains from one sample, sequenced in a study of vaccination effects on CD4 cells after COVID-19. This table comes from immunoSEQ multiplex PCR, and its TCRdb copy is limited to in-frame clones, with some not included. Of about 61,000 clones detected, approximately 80% appear once; the ten largest clones hold about 2.5%. Antigens of these TCRs are unknown. Antigen-specific CD4+ T cells expanded by the ViraFEST assay with viral peptide pools were then sequenced. CD4+ T cell isolation took place after 10 days of culture. This material consisted of CD4+ T cells from PBMCs cultured with HCoV-229E spike peptides, taken before COVID-19 vaccination. Receptor source: a human donor who received a COVID-19 vaccine.

This clone was found a few times. The CDR3 protein is CASDRWDQSGPIYYNSPLHF. The CDR3 region has the DNA TGTGCTAGTGATCGCTGGGACCAATCAGGCCCAATCTATTATAATTCACCCCTCCACTTT. V is TRBV12-5 and J is TRBJ1-6; weak D call: TRBD1 (5 bases). The ends were cut back, 7 bases at V and 4 bases at J, with 29 bases in the middle. The CDR3 has 20 residues. Germline lookup yields CDR1 LGHNT and CDR2 FRNRAP.

The chain has TRBV12-3 or TRBV12-4 and TRBJ1-2; no firm D call. This CDR3 comprises 13 residues. Deletions cut 3 bases from V and 3 bases from J, with 8 bases between. CDR3 coding DNA: TGTGCCAGCAGTTTGGACGGGTACTATGGCTACACCTTC. The encoded protein is CASSLDGYYGYTF.

The sample holds a few counts of this clone. V usage is TRBV28 and J usage is TRBJ1-1, with TRBD1 identical over 7 bases. Germline loops: CDR1 MDHEN, CDR2 SYDVKM. V was pared by 5 bases and J by 1 base, with 7 bases of the junction left unmatched. The length of the CDR3 is 15 residues. Written as DNA, the CDR3 is TGTGCCAGCAGTGCCACAGGGGTAGGGAACACTGAAGCTTTCTTT. Its protein is CASSATGVGNTEAFF. The variable domain in full, completed from reference TRBV28 and TRBJ1-1, reads DVKVTQSSRYLVKRTGEKVFLECVQDMDHENMFWYRQDPGLGLRLIYFSYDVKMKEKGDIPEGYSVSREKKERFSLILESASTNQTSMYLCASSATGVGNTEAFFGQGTRLTVV.

The chain joins TRBV9 to TRBJ1-5; D gene unclear. CDR1 and CDR2 (germline): SGDLS, YYNGEE. V was shortened by 2 bases and J by 7 bases, with 10 bases between the two germline ends. This CDR3 spans 13 amino acids. CDR3 protein: CASSVGEMQPQHF. The CDR3 DNA sequence: TGTGCCAGCAGCGTCGGGGAGATGCAGCCCCAGCATTTT.

A single count supports this clone. The chain is built from TRBV18 and TRBJ2-5; the match to TRBD2 covers 11 bases. Germline V gene sequence: CDR1 KGHSH, CDR2 LQKENI. J lost 5 bases, V lost 3 bases, and 2 bases had no gene match. CDR3 length equals 14 residues. CDR3 DNA: TGTGCCAGCTCACCGACTAGCGGGGCCGAGACCCAGTACTTC. Residues: CASSPTSGAETQYF.

This chain uses TRBV7-2 with TRBJ2-1; D is unclear. The CDR3 is made up of 14 amino acids. CDR1 and CDR2 from the germline V gene are SGHTA and FQGNSA. The V end was cut by 5 bases, the J end by 9 bases, with 17 bases between. This chain's CDR3 is CASSPRAQVIEQFF. The CDR3 DNA reads as TGTGCCAGCAGCCCCCGGGCCCAGGTGATTGAGCAGTTCTTC.

This clone was found a few times. The chain is built from TRBV30 and TRBJ2-1, with D uncertain. Trimming pared 4 bases from V and 0 bases from J, leaving 7 bases between. The germline CDR1 and CDR2 sequences are GTSNPN and SVGIG (reference sequence). The length of the CDR3 is 13 residues. CDR3 nucleotides: TGTGCCTGGACCCCCGGCTCCTACAATGAGCAGTTCTTC. Translating it yields CAWTPGSYNEQFF.

The chain links TRBV5-1 to TRBJ1-1, with 7 bases aligning to TRBD1. CDR3 size: 17 residues. Germline V gene lookup returns CDR1 SGHRS and CDR2 YFSETQ. With 4 bases clipped from V and 4 bases from J, the junction kept 16 bases outside the gene matches. In DNA, the CDR3 is TGCGCCAGCAGCCCTAAGACAGGGACTCTCGGAGGCACTGAAGCTTTCTTT. This codes for CASSPKTGTLGGTEAFF.

The V gene is TRBV3-1 (or the pseudogene TRBV3-2), the J gene TRBJ2-5, with D unclear. From germline, CDR1 is LGHDT and CDR2 YNNKEL (reference sequence). The CDR3 runs to 14 residues. Trimming left V 1 base short and J 2 bases short, with 8 bases between. The CDR3 protein is CASSQGSWQETQYF. The DNA of the CDR3 is TGTGCCAGCAGCCAAGGATCCTGGCAAGAGACCCAGTACTTC.

The J gene is TRBJ1-3, the V gene TRBV10-3, with D hard to call. CDR3 length: 14 residues. Deletions cut 1 base from V and 1 base from J, with 5 bases between. Germline V gives CDR1 ENHRY, CDR2 SYGVKD. The CDR3 sequence is CAISEFGSGNTIYF. In DNA, the CDR3 is TGTGCCATCAGTGAGTTTGGTTCTGGAAACACCATATATTTT.

The V gene is TRBV3-1 (or the pseudogene TRBV3-2), the J gene TRBJ1-4, with D possibly being TRBD1 (6 bases). Trimming took off 5 bases at V and 3 bases at J, with 13 bases between the two ends. Germline V CDR1 and CDR2: LGHDT, YNNKEL (reference sequence). CDR3 size: 15 residues. DNA of the CDR3: TGTGCCAGCAGCGCCCACCGGACAGCTAATGAAAAACTGTTTTTT. It translates to CASSAHRTANEKLFF.

This chain uses TRBV6-5 with TRBJ1-2; 7 bases are a match to TRBD1. This CDR3 is 14 amino acids long. V shed 9 bases and J 2 bases; nucleotides not matched to a gene: 9. CDR1 and CDR2 (germline): MNHEY, SVGAGI. The CDR3 reads CASTTLTGNYGYTF. The CDR3 nucleotides read TGTGCCAGTACAACCCTGACAGGGAACTATGGCTACACCTTC.

The chain uses TRBV6-4 and TRBJ1-1; tentative D call: TRBD1 (6 bases). V was clipped by 5 bases and J by 1 base, with 14 bases between them. Per the germline V gene, CDR1 is MRHNA and CDR2 is SNTAGT. The CDR3 extends over 15 amino acids. As DNA, the CDR3 is TGTGCCAGCAGTCCAACAGGGCCACCGAACACTGAAGCTTTCTTT. Protein sequence: CASSPTGPPNTEAFF.

CDR3 coding DNA: TGCGCCAGCAGCTTGAATCCCTACAATGAGCAGTTCTTC. Amino acid sequence: CASSLNPYNEQFF. This rearrangement joins TRBV5-1 to TRBJ2-1; D gene ambiguous. Trimming removed 1 base at V and 2 bases at J, with 4 bases between. Germline V gene data show CDR1 as SGHRS and CDR2 as YFSETQ. The CDR3 loop spans 13 amino acids.

The chain recombines TRBV5-1 with TRBJ2-1, with 10 bases aligning to TRBD2. V shed 2 bases and J 5 bases; nucleotides not matched to a gene: 4. The germline V gene encodes CDR1 SGHRS and CDR2 YFSETQ. This CDR3 contains 15 residues. The CDR3 nucleotides read TGCGCCAGCAGCTTCTCCCTAGCGGGGGACAATGAGCAGTTCTTC. Its protein is CASSFSLAGDNEQFF.

This clone appeared a single time. The V call is TRBV11-2, the J call TRBJ2-1, with 12 bases fitting TRBD2. The V gene's germline CDR1 is SGHAT and CDR2 FQNNGV. V gave up 3 bases and J gave up 6 bases; unmatched junction bases: 3. The CDR3 has 15 amino acids. CDR3 in DNA: TGTGCCAGCAGCTTTGGGACTAGCGGGTCCAATGAGCAGTTCTTC. It codes for CASSFGTSGSNEQFF.

The rearrangement uses TRBV5-5 and TRBJ2-7; 12 bases fit TRBD1. Per the germline V gene, CDR1 is SGHKS and CDR2 is YYEKEE (reference sequence). V trimming: 4 bases; J trimming: 2 bases; junction bases outside the gene matches: 4. CDR3 size: 15 residues. Here the CDR3 DNA reads TGTGCCAGCAGCAGGGACAGGGGGCTGACCTACGAGCAGTACGTC. Its protein product is CASSRDRGLTYEQYV.

The chain combines TRBV29-1 with TRBJ1-1; D is unclear. Looked up from germline, CDR1 is SQVTM and CDR2 is ANQGSEA. The V and J ends lost 6 bases and 1 base respectively, with 18 bases between them. The CDR3 has 15 residues. The CDR3 coding sequence is TGCAGCGTGACCCAAGCCCGGGCTCCGAACACTGAAGCTTTCTTT. Its translation: CSVTQARAPNTEAFF.

The chain links TRBV7-2 to TRBJ1-3; D is possibly TRBD1 (6 bases). Germline CDR1 SGHTA, CDR2 FQGNSA. The CDR3 extends over 15 amino acids. V dropped 1 base and J dropped 4 bases, with 11 bases sitting between them. DNA for the CDR3: TGTGCCAGCAGCTTAGTAGGGACAACAGGAAACACCATATATTTT. Its protein is CASSLVGTTGNTIYF.

This chain uses TRBV24-1 with TRBJ2-5, with 9 bases that match TRBD1. The length of the CDR3 is 15 residues. V shed 3 bases, J shed 5 bases, and the junction held 6 bases outside the gene matches. Looked up from germline, CDR1 is KGHDR and CDR2 is SFDVKD. Here the CDR3 DNA reads TGTGCCACCAGTGATACAGGGGGCGTAAGGGAGACCCAGTACTTC. Residues: CATSDTGGVRETQYF.

The chain employs TRBV5-1 and TRBJ2-2; 8 nucleotides agree with TRBD1. The ends lost 6 bases at V and 2 bases at J; junction bases unmatched: 9. In germline, CDR1 is SGHRS, CDR2 YFSETQ. CDR3 size: 16 residues. As DNA, the CDR3 is TGCGCCAGCAACCGAGCAACAGGGGGTAACACCGGGGAGCTGTTTTTT. Protein product: CASNRATGGNTGELFF.

The V gene is TRBV4-3, the J gene TRBJ1-1; 9 positions match TRBD1. This CDR3 contains 15 residues. CDR1 and CDR2 (germline): LGHNA, YSLEER. Trimming took 3 bases from V and 0 from J; bases not matched to a gene: 2. The CDR3 sequence is CASSQGTGLNTEAFF. The CDR3 region has the DNA TGCGCCAGCAGCCAGGGGACAGGGTTGAACACTGAAGCTTTCTTT.

The gene calls are TRBV7-7 and TRBJ2-1; 11 bases are shared with TRBD2. V shed 5 bases, J shed 10 bases, and the junction held 10 bases outside the gene matches. The CDR3 has 15 amino acids. Germline V CDR1 and CDR2: SSHAT, FNYEAQ (reference sequence). The CDR3 DNA sequence: TGTGCCAGCAGCCTCGGGACTAGCGGAATAGGAGAGCAGTTCTTC. This encodes CASSLGTSGIGEQFF.

The chain links TRBV3-1 (or the pseudogene TRBV3-2) to TRBJ2-7; 9 bases align to TRBD1. V gave up 3 bases and J gave up 6 bases; unmatched junction bases: 6. CDR3 length: 14 amino acids. Germline V gene data show CDR1 as LGHDT and CDR2 as YNNKEL (reference sequence). CDR3 DNA: TGTGCCAGCAGCCAGAGAGGACAGGGGAGCGAGCAGTACGTC. Protein product: CASSQRGQGSEQYV.

The V call is TRBV2, the J call TRBJ2-5; D ambiguous. V shed 4 bases and J shed 2 bases, with 14 bases lying between them. The CDR3 is made up of 15 amino acids. Germline values: CDR1 SNHLY, CDR2 FYNNEI. CDR3: CASSVFGQLQETQYF. Written as DNA, the CDR3 is TGTGCCAGCAGTGTATTTGGGCAGCTACAAGAGACCCAGTACTTC.

This sequence joins TRBV7-6 and TRBJ2-1; 9 nucleotides line up with TRBD1. With V trimmed by 5 bases and J by 8 bases, 10 bases remained unmatched. CDR1 SGHVS and CDR2 FNYEAQ come from the germline V gene. There are 15 residues in the CDR3. The CDR3 DNA reads TGTGCCAGCAGCGCAGCGGGACAGGGTTACGATGAGCAGTTCTTC. Translation: CASSAAGQGYDEQFF.

CDR3 residues: CASEWGQESNQPQHF. As DNA, the CDR3 is TGTGCCAGCGAGTGGGGCCAAGAGAGCAATCAGCCCCAGCATTTT. V gene TRBV6-5 combines with J gene TRBJ1-5; D might be TRBD1 (5 bases). The CDR3 extends over 15 amino acids. Trimming took 8 bases from V and 1 from J, leaving 15 bases between them. The V gene's germline CDR1 is MNHEY and CDR2 SVGAGI.

The rearrangement joins TRBV28 to TRBJ1-1; 7 bases line up with TRBD1. V gave up 6 bases and J gave up 3 bases; unmatched junction bases: 7. Germline V lookup: CDR1 MDHEN, CDR2 SYDVKM. The CDR3 is 14 residues long. CDR3 sequence (DNA): TGTGCCAGCAGGCTACAGGGGCAATACACTGAAGCTTTCTTT. It is translated as CASRLQGQYTEAFF.